The rows below give T cell receptor beta chains drawn from one sample of a study of PD-L1 blockade in urothelial cancer. Sequencing was performed with immunoSEQ multiplex PCR; in TCRdb, only in-frame clones are kept and a portion is missing. Of under 25,000 clones in the sample, around 91% were seen once. The starting material was PBMCs, obtained around atezolizumab (anti-PD-L1) treatment. The receptors shown here come from a woman aged 55-70 years with urothelial cancer. Each CDR3 is given with its conserved first and last residue. A D gene is named only where the DNA matches it firmly. Only part of the rows carry a size: once, few, many, or a class if the clone is expanded.

D gene: -
J gene: TRBJ2-5
V gene: TRBV7-4
clone size: -
CDR3 DNA: TGTGCCAGCAGCCTCAGCGGCGGTATAGGTACCCAGTACTTC
CDR3 protein: CASSLSGGIGTQYF

D gene: -
J gene: TRBJ1-5
V gene: TRBV13
clone size: -
CDR3 DNA: TGTGCCAGCAGCTTAGGGGGGGGTTGGCAGCCCCAGCATTTT
CDR3 protein: CASSLGGGWQPQHF

D gene: -
J gene: TRBJ2-7
V gene: TRBV6-5
clone size: once
CDR3 DNA: TGTGCCAGCAGACCCGTGGAGAGACTTTACGAGCAGTACTTC
CDR3 protein: CASRPVERLYEQYF

D gene: -
J gene: TRBJ2-7
V gene: TRBV18
clone size: -
CDR3 DNA: TGTGCCAGCTCCCCTAGTAGCTCCTACGAGCAGTACTTC
CDR3 protein: CASSPSSSYEQYF

D gene: -
J gene: TRBJ1-6
V gene: TRBV14
clone size: -
CDR3 DNA: TGTGCCAGCAGCCAAGCTGAGGTGGGAGGGTCGAAGGATAATTCACCCCTCCACTTT
CDR3 protein: CASSQAEVGGSKDNSPLHF

D gene: -
J gene: TRBJ1-2
V gene: TRBV15
clone size: -
CDR3 DNA: TGTGCCACCAGCAGAGATTTTGGGGGCGGCAGGGCAGAAGGCTACACCTTC
CDR3 protein: CATSRDFGGGRAEGYTF

D gene: -
J gene: TRBJ1-1
V gene: TRBV11-2
clone size: once
CDR3 DNA: TGTGCCAGCAGCTTAGATCGCGGGGCGGCTTTTGGATTCTTT
CDR3 protein: CASSLDRGAAFGFF

D gene: -
J gene: TRBJ1-2
V gene: TRBV18
clone size: -
CDR3 DNA: TGTGCCAGCTCACCCTCTTTGGACAGTACGCATAACTATGGCTACACCTTC
CDR3 protein: CASSPSLDSTHNYGYTF

D gene: TRBD2
J gene: TRBJ2-5
V gene: TRBV11-2
clone size: -
CDR3 DNA: TGTGCCAGCAGCCCGGGGGGAGCCCAAGAGACCCAGTACTTC
CDR3 protein: CASSPGGAQETQYF

D gene: -
J gene: TRBJ2-5
V gene: TRBV21-1
clone size: once
CDR3 DNA: TGTGCCAGCAGCAAAGATGTGTGGGACTACCAAGGGACCCAGTACTTC
CDR3 protein: CASSKDVWDYQGTQYF

D gene: -
J gene: TRBJ1-6
V gene: TRBV6-5
clone size: once
CDR3 DNA: TGTGCCAGCAGGCACAGGGCTTTTGTACCGTCACCCCTCCACTTT
CDR3 protein: CASRHRAFVPSPLHF

D gene: -
J gene: TRBJ2-2
V gene: TRBV27
clone size: -
CDR3 DNA: TGTGCCAGCAGTTTAAAGGGGGGGGCTTTGGTCCACGGGGAGCTGTTTTTT
CDR3 protein: CASSLKGGALVHGELFF

D gene: -
J gene: TRBJ2-3
V gene: TRBV10-3
clone size: once
CDR3 DNA: TGTGCCATCACGACTCCGTCAGCAGATACGCAGTATTTT
CDR3 protein: CAITTPSADTQYF

D gene: TRBD1
J gene: TRBJ1-4
V gene: TRBV28
clone size: -
CDR3 DNA: TGTGCCAGCAGTTTATTACGACAGGGAACTAATGAAAAACTGTTTTTT
CDR3 protein: CASSLLRQGTNEKLFF

D gene: -
J gene: TRBJ1-1
V gene: TRBV7-3
clone size: -
CDR3 DNA: TGTGCCAGCAGCTTAATGGGCCTAGCAGCTGAAGCTTTCTTT
CDR3 protein: CASSLMGLAAEAFF

D gene: -
J gene: TRBJ2-3
V gene: TRBV4-1
clone size: -
CDR3 DNA: TGCGCCAGCAGCCACCCTAGCTTGGCCACAGATACGCAGTATTTT
CDR3 protein: CASSHPSLATDTQYF

D gene: -
J gene: TRBJ2-2
V gene: TRBV19
clone size: -
CDR3 DNA: TGTGCCAGTAGTATAGGCAGGGTTACCGGGGAGCTGTTTTTT
CDR3 protein: CASSIGRVTGELFF

D gene: TRBD1
J gene: TRBJ2-3
V gene: TRBV5-1
clone size: -
CDR3 DNA: TGCGCCAGCAGCCTAGGGACAGGGGAGAGCACAGATACGCAGTATTTT
CDR3 protein: CASSLGTGESTDTQYF

D gene: TRBD1
J gene: TRBJ1-6
V gene: TRBV6-5
clone size: -
CDR3 DNA: TGTGCCAGCAGTTACTTTCGGACAGGGAATTCACCCCTCCACTTT
CDR3 protein: CASSYFRTGNSPLHF

D gene: -
J gene: TRBJ1-5
V gene: TRBV19
clone size: -
CDR3 DNA: TGTGCCAGTAGTATCCCAGAAAACAATCAGCCCCAGCATTTT
CDR3 protein: CASSIPENNQPQHF

D gene: -
J gene: TRBJ2-5
V gene: TRBV15
clone size: -
CDR3 DNA: TGTGCCACCAGCAGAGAATCCAGGGGGGTAGAGACCCAGTACTTC
CDR3 protein: CATSRESRGVETQYF

D gene: -
J gene: TRBJ1-5
V gene: TRBV18
clone size: few
CDR3 DNA: TGTGCCAGCTCCCGGGACACGTATCAGCCCCAGCATTTT
CDR3 protein: CASSRDTYQPQHF

D gene: -
J gene: TRBJ1-2
V gene: TRBV7-3
clone size: -
CDR3 DNA: TGTGCCAGCAGCTTAGGCTCTGAGGCCTCTGGCTACACCTTC
CDR3 protein: CASSLGSEASGYTF

D gene: TRBD2
J gene: TRBJ2-5
V gene: TRBV5-4
clone size: -
CDR3 DNA: TGTGCCAGCAGCCCCAGTCGACTAGCGGGGGGGACCCAGTACTTC
CDR3 protein: CASSPSRLAGGTQYF

D gene: -
J gene: TRBJ2-7
V gene: TRBV18
clone size: -
CDR3 DNA: TGTGCCAGCTCCCCCCCGACAGACTCCTACGAGCAGTACTTC
CDR3 protein: CASSPPTDSYEQYF

D gene: -
J gene: TRBJ2-7
V gene: TRBV28
clone size: -
CDR3 DNA: TGTGCCAGCAGTTACCCACCGGGGACTCCTCACTCCTACGAGCAGTACTTC
CDR3 protein: CASSYPPGTPHSYEQYF

D gene: TRBD1
J gene: TRBJ1-1
V gene: TRBV15
clone size: -
CDR3 DNA: TGTGCCACCAGGGACAGGGGGCTGATTGAAGCTTTCTTT
CDR3 protein: CATRDRGLIEAFF

D gene: TRBD2
J gene: TRBJ2-2
V gene: TRBV13
clone size: -
CDR3 DNA: TGTGCCAGCAGCTCGACCCTACTAGCGGGGGGGACCGGGGAGCTGTTTTTT
CDR3 protein: CASSSTLLAGGTGELFF

D gene: -
J gene: TRBJ2-7
V gene: TRBV5-5
clone size: -
CDR3 DNA: TGTGCCAGCAGGCTCCTAAACTACGAGCAGTACTTC
CDR3 protein: CASRLLNYEQYF

D gene: TRBD1
J gene: TRBJ2-7
V gene: TRBV11-3
clone size: -
CDR3 DNA: TGTGCCAGCAGCCCAACGTACAGGGGGCCCTCCTACGAGCAGTACTTC
CDR3 protein: CASSPTYRGPSYEQYF

D gene: -
J gene: TRBJ2-7
V gene: TRBV28
clone size: -
CDR3 DNA: TGTGCCAGCAGTACTCCACCCTACGAGCAGTACTTC
CDR3 protein: CASSTPPYEQYF

D gene: -
J gene: TRBJ2-5
V gene: TRBV5-4
clone size: -
CDR3 DNA: TGTGCCACCCGACAGAGACAAGAGACCCAGTACTTC
CDR3 protein: CATRQRQETQYF

D gene: TRBD1
J gene: TRBJ2-7
V gene: TRBV5-1
clone size: -
CDR3 DNA: TGCGCCAGCAGCGGTGGGACAGCAGCGTACTACGAGCAGTACTTC
CDR3 protein: CASSGGTAAYYEQYF